The next 19 T cell receptor beta chains were all read from a single sample in a study of Ad26.COV2.S vaccination and SARS-CoV-2 variants. Treatment denoted: around 19 received Ad26.COV2.S at low or high dose, single or two shots; about 5 received placebo; per-sample allocation not given. Samples were taken on day 63 after the first vaccine or placebo injection. Here immunoSEQ multiplex PCR was the method, and the copy in TCRdb shows in-frame clones only, minus some. The sample shows 400,000 to 450,000 clones, 90% of them seen only once. The sample consisted of peripheral blood, taken in a trial of Ad26.COV2.S vaccine versus placebo. The receptors stem from a person between 18 and 60 years old who received the Ad26.COV2.S COVID-19 vaccine or a placebo.

The chain combines TRBV9 with TRBJ2-1; D is unclear. CDR1 is SGDLS and CDR2 is YYNGEE in the germline V gene. The CDR3 consists of 16 residues. V was trimmed by 1 base and J by 0 bases, leaving 11 bases between them. CDR3 nucleotides: TGTGCCAGCAGCGTAAGGCCGGTCAGCTCCTACAATGAGCAGTTCTTC. This gives the protein CASSVRPVSSYNEQFF.

The V call is TRBV5-6, the J call TRBJ2-5; D is undetermined. Per germline, CDR1 SGHDT and CDR2 YYEEEE. The CDR3 spans 13 residues. Trimming removed 4 bases from V and 5 bases from J, with 12 bases in between. The DNA for the CDR3 is TGTGCCAGCAGCCGGACCTTGGGGGAGACCCAGTACTTC. Its translation: CASSRTLGETQYF.

The rearrangement links TRBV7-2 to TRBJ2-2, with D maybe TRBD1 (5 bases). The CDR3 runs 15 residues. CDR1 and CDR2 from the germline V gene are SGHTA and FQGNSA. Trimming took 5 bases from V and 0 from J, leaving 10 bases between them. CDR3 in amino acids: CASSRGRANTGELFF. The CDR3 region has the DNA TGTGCCAGCAGCAGGGGCCGGGCGAACACCGGGGAGCTGTTTTTT.

The CDR3 spells CASTKTGVNTEAFF. The CDR3 DNA sequence: TGTGCCAGCACCAAGACAGGGGTGAACACTGAAGCTTTCTTT. The genes are TRBV2 and TRBJ1-1, with 8 bases lining up with TRBD1. Germline loops: CDR1 SNHLY, CDR2 FYNNEI. The CDR3 contains 14 residues. J gave up 0 bases and V 7 bases, and 4 bases lay outside the gene matches.

This chain uses TRBV19 with TRBJ2-6; 8 bases align to TRBD1. This CDR3 spans 17 amino acids. V was clipped by 5 bases and J by 1 base; unmatched bases: 7. From germline, CDR1 is LNHDA and CDR2 SQIVND (reference sequence). The CDR3 DNA is TGTGCCAGTAGTCCCGGACAGGGAAGATCTGGGGCCAACGTCCTGACTTTC. Translation gives CASSPGQGRSGANVLTF.

The gene calls are TRBV6-5 and TRBJ2-7, with 11 nucleotides matching TRBD1. The V and J ends lost 6 bases and 0 bases, in that order; junction bases with no gene match: 1. The germline CDR1 and CDR2 sequences are MNHEY and SVGAGI. The CDR3 covers 14 residues. CDR3 sequence reads: CASRGQGGSYEQYF. CDR3 DNA: TGTGCCAGCAGGGGACAGGGGGGCTCCTACGAGCAGTACTTC.

The genes are TRBV9 and TRBJ2-2; D call uncertain. V lost 0 bases to trimming and J lost 4 bases, with 4 bases between them. The CDR3 length is 13 residues. Germline CDR1 SGDLS, CDR2 YYNGEE. CDR3 loop: CASSVGVTGELFF. The DNA for the CDR3 is TGTGCCAGCAGCGTAGGGGTCACCGGGGAGCTGTTTTTT.

This clone is a singleton in its sample. This chain links TRBV18 with TRBJ1-1; no definite D call. Germline V gene data show CDR1 as KGHSH and CDR2 as LQKENI. Trimming shortened V by 4 bases and J by 2 bases, and 14 bases separated the two germline ends. This CDR3 is 15 amino acids long. In nucleotides, the CDR3 is TGTGCCAGCTCACTTCGACCGGGAAAAAACACTGAAGCTTTCTTT. It translates to CASSLRPGKNTEAFF.

The gene calls are TRBV29-1 and TRBJ2-5; D assignment may be TRBD1 or TRBD2 (6 bases each). V was trimmed by 0 bases and J by 6 bases, leaving 11 bases between them. CDR3 length: 13 residues. Germline V gives CDR1 SQVTM, CDR2 ANQGSEA. CDR3 nucleotide sequence: TGCAGCGTTGAAGAAGGAGGGGGGAAGACCCAGTACTTC. Its translation: CSVEEGGGKTQYF.

The chain is built from TRBV7-3 and TRBJ2-1; D uncertain. Trimming removed 3 bases at V and 0 bases at J, with 18 bases between. The CDR3 totals 18 residues. Per germline, CDR1 SGHTA and CDR2 FQGTGA. The CDR3 DNA is TGTGCCAGCAGCTTCCAAAGGGCCTTTTCTAGCTCCTACAATGAGCAGTTCTTC. This codes for CASSFQRAFSSSYNEQFF.

The V gene is TRBV6-5, the J gene TRBJ2-3, with a tentative D call TRBD2 (5 bases). CDR3 length: 13 residues. V dropped 7 bases and J dropped 1 base, with 9 bases sitting between them. Germline V lookup: CDR1 MNHEY, CDR2 SVGAGI. The CDR3 is CASTLSGTDTQYF. As DNA, the CDR3 is TGTGCCAGCACCCTTAGCGGCACAGATACGCAGTATTTT.

The chain has TRBV28 and TRBJ2-3; D is possibly TRBD1 or TRBD2 (5 bases each). CDR3 size: 15 residues. V lost 8 bases, J lost 5 bases, and 20 bases lay in between. CDR1 and CDR2 from the germline V gene are MDHEN and SYDVKM. CDR3 nucleotides: TGTGCCAGCTCCTTGGCCCGATTTGGGGGAGATACGCAGTATTTT. This gives the protein CASSLARFGGDTQYF. Variable domain in full (rest from reference TRBV28 and TRBJ2-3): DVKVTQSSRYLVKRTGEKVFLECVQDMDHENMFWYRQDPGLGLRLIYFSYDVKMKEKGDIPEGYSVSREKKERFSLILESASTNQTSMYLCASSLARFGGDTQYFGPGTRLTVL.

V gene TRBV2 combines with J gene TRBJ2-1; 8 nucleotides agree with TRBD2. The germline V gene has CDR1 SNHLY and CDR2 FYNNEI. The CDR3 covers 16 residues. The J segment lost 2 bases and the V segment lost 3 bases, leaving 6 bases of the junction unmatched. In DNA, the CDR3 is TGTGCCAGCAGTGAGTCTAGCGGGTGGACCTACAATGAGCAGTTCTTC. Amino acid sequence: CASSESSGWTYNEQFF.

The chain joins TRBV11-3 to TRBJ2-7, with D perhaps assigned TRBD1 or TRBD2 (5 bases each). CDR1 is SGHNT and CDR2 is YENEEA in the germline V gene. The CDR3 consists of 16 residues. Trimming left V 3 bases short and J 5 bases short, with 20 bases between. CDR3 residues: CASSFHRRGPRHEQYF. CDR3 sequence (DNA): TGTGCCAGCAGCTTCCACCGCCGGGGCCCCCGGCACGAGCAGTACTTC. Drawing the rest from reference TRBV11-3 and TRBJ2-7, the complete variable domain is EAGVVQSPRYKIIEKKQPVAFWCNPISGHNTLYWYLQNLGQGPELLIRYENEEAVDDSQLPKDRFSAERLKGVDSTLKIQPAELGDSAVYLCASSFHRRGPRHEQYFGPGTRLTVT.

In the case of this clone: This sample includes further DNA sequences coding for the same CDR3. The chain combines TRBV27 with TRBJ2-7; no firm D call. V was cut by 3 bases and J by 3 bases, with 9 bases left in between. This CDR3 has 13 amino acids. Germline V gene sequence: CDR1 MNHEY, CDR2 SMNVEV (reference sequence). CDR3 protein: CASSFGGGYEQYF. In DNA form, the CDR3 reads TGTGCCAGCAGTTTTGGCGGTGGCTACGAGCAGTACTTC.

The CDR3 nucleotides read TGTGCCAGCAGCCCCTCTCTCCAAGAGACCCAGTACTTC. Translated: CASSPSLQETQYF. The chain carries TRBV11-2 and TRBJ2-5, with unresolved D. Trimming took 5 bases from V and 1 from J, leaving 8 bases between them. CDR1 and CDR2 from the germline V gene are SGHAT and FQNNGV. This CDR3 has 13 residues.

This chain joins TRBV10-1 and TRBJ2-5; no definite D call. There are 15 residues in the CDR3. Trimming stripped 0 bases from V and 0 bases from J, with 8 bases between. In germline, CDR1 is WNHNN, CDR2 SYGVQD (reference sequence). CDR3 protein: CASSESETNQETQYF. CDR3 coding DNA: TGCGCCAGCAGTGAGTCCGAGACCAACCAAGAGACCCAGTACTTC.

This rearrangement joins TRBV11-3 to TRBJ2-7; 13 positions agree with TRBD2. The CDR3 sequence is 15 residues long. The germline CDR1 and CDR2 sequences are SGHNT and YENEEA. V gave up 3 bases and J gave up 7 bases; unmatched junction bases: 6. CDR3: CASSLGLAGPWEQYF. CDR3 DNA: TGTGCCAGCAGCTTGGGACTAGCGGGGCCATGGGAGCAGTACTTC.

This clone was seen a handful of times. The chain has TRBV2 and TRBJ1-2, with 7 nucleotides matching TRBD1. The trim removed 3 bases at V and 2 bases at J, leaving 3 bases unmatched. Germline V gene data show CDR1 as SNHLY and CDR2 as FYNNEI. The CDR3 is made up of 14 amino acids. The CDR3 is CASSDGTANYGYTF. The CDR3 DNA reads as TGTGCCAGCAGTGATGGGACAGCGAACTATGGCTACACCTTC.